The entry below describes one TCR beta chain. The data originate from a study of T-cell reconstitution after alpha-beta-depleted transplantation in children. The CDR3 runs 13 residues. The V end was cut by 0 bases, the J end by 7 bases, with 10 bases between. Germline CDR1 reads SGDLS; CDR2 reads YYNGEE. Construction of the TCRbeta library involved unique molecular identifiers. TCRdb redid the calling of the PCR reads with MiXCR, one entry per CDR3 protein. The sample lists about 500,000 distinct CDR3 sequences, around a third occurring once. The sequence was collected from a human donor who donated a stem cell graft to a child with aplastic anemia. The sample here was PBMCs from the stem cell graft donor, taken from the stem cell graft. The gene calls are TRBV9 and TRBJ2-5, with a possible D match to TRBD2 (6 bases). This CDR3 reads CASSVGDWGTQYF. The DNA for the CDR3 is TGTGCCAGCAGCGTAGGGGACTGGGGGACCCAGTACTTC.